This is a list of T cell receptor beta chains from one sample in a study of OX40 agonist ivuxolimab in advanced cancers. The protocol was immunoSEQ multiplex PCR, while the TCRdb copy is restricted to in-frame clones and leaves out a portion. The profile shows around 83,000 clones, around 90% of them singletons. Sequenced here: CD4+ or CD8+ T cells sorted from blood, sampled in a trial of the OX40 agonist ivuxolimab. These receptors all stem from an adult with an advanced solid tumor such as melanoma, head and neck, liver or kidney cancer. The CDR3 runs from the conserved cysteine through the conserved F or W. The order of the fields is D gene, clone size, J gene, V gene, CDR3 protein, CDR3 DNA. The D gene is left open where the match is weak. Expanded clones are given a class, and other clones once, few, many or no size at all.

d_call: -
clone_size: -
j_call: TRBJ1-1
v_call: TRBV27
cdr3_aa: CASSARPGSNTEAFF
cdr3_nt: TGTGCCAGCAGTGCAAGGCCAGGGTCTAACACTGAAGCTTTCTTT

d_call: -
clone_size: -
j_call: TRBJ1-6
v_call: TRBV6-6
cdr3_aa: CASTGTVDNSPLHF
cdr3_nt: TGTGCCAGCACCGGGACGGTGGATAATTCACCCCTCCACTTT

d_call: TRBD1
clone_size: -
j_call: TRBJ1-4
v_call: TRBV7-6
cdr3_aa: CASSSSGGVNEKLFF
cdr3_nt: TGTGCCAGCAGCTCCTCAGGGGGGGTTAATGAAAAACTGTTTTTT

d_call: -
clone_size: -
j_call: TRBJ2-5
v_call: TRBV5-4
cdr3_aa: CASSPEVLSQETQYF
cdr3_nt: TGTGCCAGCAGCCCGGAGGTCCTAAGTCAAGAGACCCAGTACTTC

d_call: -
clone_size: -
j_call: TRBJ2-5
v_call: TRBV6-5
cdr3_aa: CASSYPGNRETQYF
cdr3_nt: TGTGCCAGCAGTTACCCAGGGAACCGGGAGACCCAGTACTTC

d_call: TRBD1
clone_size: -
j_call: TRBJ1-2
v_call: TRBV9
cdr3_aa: CASSVAQGVPLRGYTF
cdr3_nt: TGTGCCAGCAGCGTAGCTCAGGGGGTCCCTTTGAGGGGCTACACCTTC

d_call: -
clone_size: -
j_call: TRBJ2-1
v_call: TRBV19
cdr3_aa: CASSILRDGEQFF
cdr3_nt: TGTGCCAGTAGTATACTGAGGGATGGAGAGCAGTTCTTC

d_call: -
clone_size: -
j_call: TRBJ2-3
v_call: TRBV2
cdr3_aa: CATTAGRTSTDTQYF
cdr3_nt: TGTGCCACCACAGCGGGCAGGACTAGCACAGATACGCAGTATTTT

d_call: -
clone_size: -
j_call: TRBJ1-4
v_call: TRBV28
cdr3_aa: CASSPGTGLNELLSNEKLFF
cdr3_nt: TGTGCCAGCAGTCCTGGGACTGGCCTAAATGAACTCTTGTCTAATGAAAAACTGTTTTTT

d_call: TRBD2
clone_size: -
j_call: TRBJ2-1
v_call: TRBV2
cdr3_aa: CASRGTSGRGNEQFF
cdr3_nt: TGTGCCAGCAGGGGGACTAGCGGGAGAGGGAATGAGCAGTTCTTC

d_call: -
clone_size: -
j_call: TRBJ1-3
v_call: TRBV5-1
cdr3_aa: CASSLGSGAGNTIYF
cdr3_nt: TGCGCCAGCAGCTTGGGTTCGGGGGCTGGAAACACCATATATTTT

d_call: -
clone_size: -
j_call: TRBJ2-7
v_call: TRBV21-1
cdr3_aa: CASSNCPGRYF
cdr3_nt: TGTGCCAGCAGCAATTGCCCCGGTCGGTACTTC

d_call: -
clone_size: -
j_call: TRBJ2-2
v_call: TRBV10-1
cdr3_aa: CASSPQGVTSQSGELFF
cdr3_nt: TGCGCCAGCAGTCCCCAGGGGGTGACTAGTCAATCCGGGGAGCTGTTTTTT

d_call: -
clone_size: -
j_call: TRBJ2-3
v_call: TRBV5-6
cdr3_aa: CASSLGLADTQYF
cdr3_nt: TGTGCCAGCAGCTTGGGTCTGGCAGATACGCAGTATTTT

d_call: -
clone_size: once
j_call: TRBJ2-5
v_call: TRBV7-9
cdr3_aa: CASSISGGETQYF
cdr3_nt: TGTGCCAGCAGCATCAGCGGCGGAGAGACCCAGTACTTC

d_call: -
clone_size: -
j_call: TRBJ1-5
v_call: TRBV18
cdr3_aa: CASSLGSRQPQHF
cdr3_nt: TGTGCCAGCTCACTAGGGTCCAGGCAGCCCCAGCATTTT

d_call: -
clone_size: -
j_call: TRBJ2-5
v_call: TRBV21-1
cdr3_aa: CASSRCRVWRETQYF
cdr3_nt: TGTGCCAGCAGCCGCTGCAGGGTATGGCGGGAGACCCAGTACTTC

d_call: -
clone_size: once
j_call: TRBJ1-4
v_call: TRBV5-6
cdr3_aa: CASSSPGLANEKLFF
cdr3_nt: TGTGCCAGCAGCTCTCCGGGACTTGCTAATGAAAAACTGTTTTTT

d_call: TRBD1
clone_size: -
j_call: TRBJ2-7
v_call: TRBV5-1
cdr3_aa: CASSSTGGRYEQYF
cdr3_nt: TGCGCCAGCAGCTCTACAGGGGGGAGGTACGAGCAGTACTTC

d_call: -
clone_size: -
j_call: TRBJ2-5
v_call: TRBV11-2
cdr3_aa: CASSLESSGETQYF
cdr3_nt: TGTGCCAGCAGCTTAGAATCTAGTGGGGAGACCCAGTACTTC

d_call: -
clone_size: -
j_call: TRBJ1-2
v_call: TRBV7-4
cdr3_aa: CASSPRYGYTF
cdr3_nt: TGTGCCAGCAGCCCGAGATATGGCTACACCTTC

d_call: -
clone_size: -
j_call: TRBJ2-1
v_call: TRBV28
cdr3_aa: CASSLWQGNEQFF
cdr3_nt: TGTGCCAGCAGTTTATGGCAGGGCAATGAGCAGTTCTTC

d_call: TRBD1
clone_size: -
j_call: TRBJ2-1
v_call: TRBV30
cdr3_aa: CAWSIQGYNEQFF
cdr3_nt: TGTGCCTGGAGTATACAGGGGTACAATGAGCAGTTCTTC

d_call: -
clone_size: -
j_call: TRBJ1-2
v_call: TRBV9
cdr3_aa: CASSVAQGGYGYTF
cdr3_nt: TGTGCCAGCAGCGTAGCACAAGGGGGCTATGGCTACACCTTC

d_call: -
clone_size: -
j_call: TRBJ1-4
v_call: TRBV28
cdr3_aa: CASRPGPQEKLFF
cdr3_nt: TGTGCCAGCAGGCCGGGACCGCAGGAAAAACTGTTTTTT

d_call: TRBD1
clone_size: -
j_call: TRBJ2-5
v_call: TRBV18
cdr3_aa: CASSPGTGGRETQYF
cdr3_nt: TGTGCCAGCTCTCCCGGGACAGGGGGCAGGGAGACCCAGTACTTC

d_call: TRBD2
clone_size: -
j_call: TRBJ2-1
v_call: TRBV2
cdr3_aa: CASSEGGGSPTEQFF
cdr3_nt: TGTGCCAGCAGTGAAGGTGGCGGGAGTCCCACTGAGCAGTTCTTC

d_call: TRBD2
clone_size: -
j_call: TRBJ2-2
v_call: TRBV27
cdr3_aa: CASSGLTSGKSGELFF
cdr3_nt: TGTGCCAGCAGTGGGTTGACTAGCGGGAAGAGCGGGGAGCTGTTTTTT

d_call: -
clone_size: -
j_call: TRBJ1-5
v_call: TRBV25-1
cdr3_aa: CASGGVGGNQPQHF
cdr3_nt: TGTGCCAGCGGAGGGGTCGGTGGCAATCAGCCCCAGCATTTT

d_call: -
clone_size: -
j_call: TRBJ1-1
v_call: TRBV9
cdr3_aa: CASSVGWNTEAFF
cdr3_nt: TGTGCCAGCAGCGTAGGGTGGAACACTGAAGCTTTCTTT

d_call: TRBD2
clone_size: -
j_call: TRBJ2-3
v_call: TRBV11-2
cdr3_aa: CASSQWGLARDTQYF
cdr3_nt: TGTGCCAGCAGCCAATGGGGACTAGCTCGGGATACGCAGTATTTT

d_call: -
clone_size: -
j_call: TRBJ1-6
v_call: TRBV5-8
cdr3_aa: CASSFRASWNSPLHF
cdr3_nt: TGTGCCAGCAGCTTTCGGGCCTCGTGGAATTCACCCCTCCACTTT

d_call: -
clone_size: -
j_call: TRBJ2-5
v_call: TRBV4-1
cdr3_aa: CASSQAIQETQYF
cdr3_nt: TGCGCCAGCAGCCAAGCTATCCAAGAGACCCAGTACTTC

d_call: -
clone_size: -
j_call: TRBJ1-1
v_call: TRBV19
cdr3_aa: CASSIGDLIAFF
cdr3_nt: TGTGCCAGTAGTATAGGGGACCTGATAGCTTTCTTT

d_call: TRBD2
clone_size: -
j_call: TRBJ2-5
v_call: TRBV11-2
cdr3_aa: CASSSGLAGFQETQYF
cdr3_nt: TGTGCCAGCAGCTCAGGACTAGCGGGGTTCCAAGAGACCCAGTACTTC

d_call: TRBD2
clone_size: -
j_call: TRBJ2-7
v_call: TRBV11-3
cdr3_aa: CASSLNSGRSGEQYF
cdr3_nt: TGTGCCAGCAGCTTAAATAGCGGGAGGTCCGGCGAGCAGTACTTC

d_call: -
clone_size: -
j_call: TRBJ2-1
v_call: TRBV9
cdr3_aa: CASSALPAGSYNEQFF
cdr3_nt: TGTGCCAGCAGCGCCCTCCCTGCGGGTTCCTACAATGAGCAGTTCTTC

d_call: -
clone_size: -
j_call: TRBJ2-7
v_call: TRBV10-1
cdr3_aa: CASSDPSVVPGIDEQYF
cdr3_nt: TGCGCCAGCAGTGATCCCTCGGTGGTCCCTGGGATCGACGAGCAGTACTTC

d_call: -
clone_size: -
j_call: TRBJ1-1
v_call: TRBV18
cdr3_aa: CASSPILAGNTEAFF
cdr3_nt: TGTGCCAGCTCACCAATCTTGGCTGGAAACACTGAAGCTTTCTTT

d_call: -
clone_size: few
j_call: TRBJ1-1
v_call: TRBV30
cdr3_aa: CAWSRQSEAFF
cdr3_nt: TGTGCCTGGAGTAGGCAGTCTGAAGCTTTCTTT

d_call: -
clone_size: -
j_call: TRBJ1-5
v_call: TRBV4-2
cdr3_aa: CASSRSGNQPQHF
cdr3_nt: TGTGCCAGCAGTCGGTCGGGCAATCAGCCCCAGCATTTT

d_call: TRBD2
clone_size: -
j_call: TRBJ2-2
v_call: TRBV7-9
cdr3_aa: CASSTTIAGGPIGELFF
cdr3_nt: TGTGCCAGCAGCACGACCATAGCGGGAGGGCCGATCGGGGAGCTGTTTTTT

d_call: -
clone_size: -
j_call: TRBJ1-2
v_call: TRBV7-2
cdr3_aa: CASSLVESYGYTF
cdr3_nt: TGTGCCAGCAGCTTAGTGGAGAGCTATGGCTACACCTTC